A selection of T cell receptor beta chains follows, all from one sample in a study of T cells after somatic rescue of genetic block. TCRdb's table, derived via immunoSEQ multiplex PCR, lists solely in-frame clones and lacks some. This sample has about 67,000 clones, with roughly nine tenths found just once. Sequenced input: peripheral blood mononuclear cells (PBMCs). The receptors derive from a man in his forties. Both conserved end residues are part of each CDR3. The order of the fields is clone size, D gene, V gene, J gene, CDR3 DNA, CDR3 protein. The D gene is left open where the match is weak. Size is omitted from some rows. Given values are once, few, many or a class for expanded clones.

size: -; D: -; V: TRBV7-9; J: TRBJ2-2; DNA: TGTGCCAGCAGCTTAGTTGGCTCGAACACCGGGGAGCTGTTTTTT; CDR3: CASSLVGSNTGELFF
size: -; D: -; V: TRBV5-1; J: TRBJ1-4; DNA: TGCGCCAGCAGCCGGTTTGCTTCTAATGAAAAACTGTTTTTT; CDR3: CASSRFASNEKLFF
size: -; D: TRBD2; V: TRBV30; J: TRBJ2-3; DNA: TGTGCCTGGAGTGTCGGCCAGCGGGGGGTTGAAGATACGCAGTATTTT; CDR3: CAWSVGQRGVEDTQYF
size: -; D: -; V: TRBV29-1; J: TRBJ1-2; DNA: TGCAGCGCCCCCAAGGCTGGGTACGGCTACACCTTC; CDR3: CSAPKAGYGYTF
size: -; D: TRBD1; V: TRBV7-9; J: TRBJ2-7; DNA: TGTGCCAGCAGCGAACTGCTTGGGACAGGGTTCTACGAGCAGTACTTC; CDR3: CASSELLGTGFYEQYF
size: -; D: TRBD2; V: TRBV27; J: TRBJ2-1; DNA: TGTGCCAGCAGTTCCCTAGGAGCGGGGGGGCTGAGCTCCTACAATGAGCAGTTCTTC; CDR3: CASSSLGAGGLSSYNEQFF
size: -; D: TRBD2; V: TRBV28; J: TRBJ2-2; DNA: TGTGCCAGCAGTTTCGTGAGACTAGCGGACACCGGGGAGCTGTTTTTT; CDR3: CASSFVRLADTGELFF
size: -; D: TRBD1; V: TRBV4-1; J: TRBJ2-3; DNA: TGCGCCAGCAGCCGCGAAACAGGGGTAGATACGCAGTATTTT; CDR3: CASSRETGVDTQYF
size: -; D: TRBD2; V: TRBV7-9; J: TRBJ2-1; DNA: TGTGCCAGCAGCCCAGGGTATACGGGGGGTAACAATGAGCAGTTCTTC; CDR3: CASSPGYTGGNNEQFF
size: -; D: -; V: TRBV28; J: TRBJ2-2; DNA: TGTGCCAGCAGTCTCCCTGGGCACGAACGGGGCGGGGAGCTGTTTTTT; CDR3: CASSLPGHERGGELFF
size: -; D: TRBD2; V: TRBV7-9; J: TRBJ2-3; DNA: TGTGCCAGCAGCTTTCGCTCAGCGGGAGGGCCGACTAGCACAGATACGCAGTATTTT; CDR3: CASSFRSAGGPTSTDTQYF
size: -; D: -; V: TRBV23-1; J: TRBJ1-5; DNA: TGCGCCAGCAGTCGGACGCAGAATTATAGCAATCAGCCCCAGCATTTT; CDR3: CASSRTQNYSNQPQHF
size: -; D: -; V: TRBV28; J: TRBJ1-2; DNA: TGTGCCAGCACCATACCTGAAAACTATGGCTACACCTTC; CDR3: CASTIPENYGYTF
size: once; D: -; V: TRBV5-1; J: TRBJ2-1; DNA: TGCGCCAGCAGCCGCGACAGGCTTAACTACAATGAGCAGTTCTTC; CDR3: CASSRDRLNYNEQFF
size: -; D: -; V: TRBV11-2; J: TRBJ1-1; DNA: TGTGCCAGCAGCCCAAGTGGAATAGGCTCAGCGTTCTTT; CDR3: CASSPSGIGSAFF
size: -; D: -; V: TRBV5-4; J: TRBJ2-5; DNA: TGTGCCAGCACCCTCAGGGGATTACAAGAGACCCAGTACTTC; CDR3: CASTLRGLQETQYF
size: -; D: -; V: TRBV18; J: TRBJ2-1; DNA: TGTGCCAGCTCACCACTCCGGGACTCATACAATGAGCAGTTCTTC; CDR3: CASSPLRDSYNEQFF
size: -; D: TRBD1; V: TRBV27; J: TRBJ2-1; DNA: TGTGCCAGCAGTTTATCTTTAACAGGGGGCCCCTACAATGAGCAGTTCTTC; CDR3: CASSLSLTGGPYNEQFF
size: -; D: -; V: TRBV7-2; J: TRBJ2-1; DNA: TGTGCCAGCAGTTACTTCGGGGACAATGAGCAGTTCTTC; CDR3: CASSYFGDNEQFF
size: -; D: TRBD1; V: TRBV7-2; J: TRBJ2-7; DNA: TGTGCCAGCAGCTCCGACAGGGTAGTCAACGAGCAGTACTTC; CDR3: CASSSDRVVNEQYF
size: -; D: -; V: TRBV29-1; J: TRBJ2-3; DNA: TGCAGCGTTTCAGGGGTTTATACAGATACGCAGTATTTT; CDR3: CSVSGVYTDTQYF
size: -; D: -; V: TRBV7-9; J: TRBJ2-3; DNA: TGTGCCAGCAGCCAGCTTATAGCAGATACGCAGTATTTT; CDR3: CASSQLIADTQYF
size: -; D: -; V: TRBV6-1; J: TRBJ1-2; DNA: TGTGCCAGCAGTGAAGGTGCAGGGTCCAGTGGCTACACCTTC; CDR3: CASSEGAGSSGYTF
size: -; D: TRBD1; V: TRBV5-6; J: TRBJ2-7; DNA: TGTGCCAGCAGCTTGTGGACAGGCCCAGAGCAGTACTTC; CDR3: CASSLWTGPEQYF
size: -; D: -; V: TRBV1; J: TRBJ2-3; DNA: TGCACCAGCAGCCAAGACCGGGGGGGCCCAAGCACAGATACGCAGTATTTT; CDR3: CTSSQDRGGPSTDTQYF
size: -; D: TRBD2; V: TRBV10-3; J: TRBJ2-3; DNA: TGTGCCATCAGTTCTTCAAGCGGGAGGGCCGAGACAGATACGCAGTATTTT; CDR3: CAISSSSGRAETDTQYF
size: -; D: -; V: TRBV7-2; J: TRBJ2-5; DNA: TGTGCCAGCAGCTTAGATAGGTTGGAGACCCAGTACTTC; CDR3: CASSLDRLETQYF
size: -; D: -; V: TRBV5-6; J: TRBJ2-3; DNA: TGTGCCAGCAGCTTGGCCGAAATGCCAGATACGCAGTATTTT; CDR3: CASSLAEMPDTQYF
size: -; D: -; V: TRBV5-5; J: TRBJ1-4; DNA: TGTGCCAGCACCGGGTCCCCTAATGAAAAACTGTTTTTT; CDR3: CASTGSPNEKLFF
size: -; D: -; V: TRBV6-5; J: TRBJ2-7; DNA: TGTGCCAGCAGCTACTTAACAGGGTCCTACGAGCAGTACTTC; CDR3: CASSYLTGSYEQYF
size: -; D: TRBD2; V: TRBV15; J: TRBJ2-2; DNA: TGTGCCACCAGCATGCGGACTAGCGGGAGAGACGGGGAGCTGTTTTTT; CDR3: CATSMRTSGRDGELFF
size: -; D: TRBD1; V: TRBV4-2; J: TRBJ2-3; DNA: TGTGCCAGCAGCCAGGCGACAGGGACAGATACGCAGTATTTT; CDR3: CASSQATGTDTQYF
size: -; D: -; V: TRBV28; J: TRBJ1-2; DNA: TGTGCCAGCAGTTTAAGACAGCCCGTCTATGGCTACACCTTC; CDR3: CASSLRQPVYGYTF
size: -; D: -; V: TRBV6-1; J: TRBJ2-1; DNA: TGTGCCAGCACTCTTTCCAGGACCTACAATGAGCAGTTCTTC; CDR3: CASTLSRTYNEQFF
size: -; D: TRBD1; V: TRBV30; J: TRBJ1-6; DNA: TGTGCCTGGGCGCGTTGGACAGGGTTTAATTCACCCCTCCACTTT; CDR3: CAWARWTGFNSPLHF
size: -; D: TRBD2; V: TRBV5-1; J: TRBJ2-1; DNA: TGCGCCAGCAGTCAATCCGGGACTAGAGGTAATGAGCAGTTCTTC; CDR3: CASSQSGTRGNEQFF
size: -; D: -; V: TRBV11-2; J: TRBJ2-2; DNA: TGTGCCAGCAGCTCCCAGGTTGCCGGGGAGCTGTTTTTT; CDR3: CASSSQVAGELFF
size: -; D: TRBD2; V: TRBV5-4; J: TRBJ2-7; DNA: TGTGCCAGCAGCTTAAGGACTAGCGGAACCTACGAGCAGTACTTC; CDR3: CASSLRTSGTYEQYF
size: -; D: TRBD2; V: TRBV27; J: TRBJ2-2; DNA: TGTGCCAGCAGTGCACCGGGACTAGCGGGAGGGACCGGGGAGCTGTTTTTT; CDR3: CASSAPGLAGGTGELFF
size: -; D: TRBD1; V: TRBV19; J: TRBJ2-5; DNA: TGTGCCAGCCGAGAAGGACAGGGAGGTATACAGACCCAGTACTTC; CDR3: CASREGQGGIQTQYF
size: -; D: -; V: TRBV6-5; J: TRBJ2-7; DNA: TGTGCCAGCAGTAACAGCTACGAGCAGTACTTC; CDR3: CASSNSYEQYF
size: -; D: -; V: TRBV7-6; J: TRBJ2-2; DNA: TGTGCCAGCAGCGAGGGACTGAACACCGGGGAGCTGTTTTTT; CDR3: CASSEGLNTGELFF
size: -; D: TRBD1; V: TRBV2; J: TRBJ1-4; DNA: TGTGCCAGCACGGAGAGGCAGGGGGCTAATGAAAAACTGTTTTTT; CDR3: CASTERQGANEKLFF
size: -; D: TRBD1; V: TRBV9; J: TRBJ1-3; DNA: TGTGCCAGCAGCGGTCCGGACAGGGGACCTGGAAACACCATATATTTT; CDR3: CASSGPDRGPGNTIYF
size: -; D: -; V: TRBV6-6; J: TRBJ1-4; DNA: TGTGCCACCAGGGGCCCGGAAAAACTGTTTTTT; CDR3: CATRGPEKLFF
size: -; D: TRBD1; V: TRBV4-1; J: TRBJ2-2; DNA: TGCGCCAGCAGCGGGACAGGGGGATCCGGGGAGCTGTTTTTT; CDR3: CASSGTGGSGELFF
size: -; D: -; V: TRBV30; J: TRBJ2-2; DNA: TGTGCCTGGAGTGAAGGCGGGGAGCTGTTTTTT; CDR3: CAWSEGGELFF
size: -; D: TRBD1; V: TRBV14; J: TRBJ1-1; DNA: TGTGCCAGCAGCCAGACCGGGACAGGGAGAGCTTTCTTT; CDR3: CASSQTGTGRAFF
size: -; D: -; V: TRBV4-2; J: TRBJ2-2; DNA: TGTGCCAGCAGCCGGACCCCCCCGAACACCGGGGAGCTGTTTTTT; CDR3: CASSRTPPNTGELFF
size: -; D: -; V: TRBV5-4; J: TRBJ1-2; DNA: TGTGCCAGCAGCTCCGACAAGTATGGCTACACCTTC; CDR3: CASSSDKYGYTF
size: -; D: -; V: TRBV19; J: TRBJ2-7; DNA: TGTGCCAGTAGTGCCGGGACGGTCTCCTACGAGCAGTACTTC; CDR3: CASSAGTVSYEQYF
size: -; D: TRBD1; V: TRBV7-2; J: TRBJ2-5; DNA: TGTGCCAGCAGCAAACGGGACAGGGCGACTCAGGGTGTGGGGGCCCAGTACTTC; CDR3: CASSKRDRATQGVGAQYF
size: few; D: -; V: TRBV28; J: TRBJ1-6; DNA: TGTGCCAGCAGTTCCCCTGGGGGGGGACAATTTAATTCACCCCTCCACTTT; CDR3: CASSSPGGGQFNSPLHF
size: -; D: TRBD2; V: TRBV7-9; J: TRBJ2-5; DNA: TGTGCCAGCAGCTTAGGGCTAGCGGGGATAGAGACCCAGTACTTC; CDR3: CASSLGLAGIETQYF
size: -; D: -; V: TRBV9; J: TRBJ1-5; DNA: TGTGCCAGCAGCGCCGGAGATCATAGCAATCAGCCCCAGCATTTT; CDR3: CASSAGDHSNQPQHF
size: -; D: -; V: TRBV5-1; J: TRBJ1-2; DNA: TGCGCCAGCAGCTTGGTTGAACCCCTCTATGGCTACACCTTC; CDR3: CASSLVEPLYGYTF
size: -; D: TRBD2; V: TRBV5-6; J: TRBJ2-7; DNA: TGTGCCAGCAGCTTGGCCTTAGCGGGGGGCCCGTCCTACGAGCAGTACTTC; CDR3: CASSLALAGGPSYEQYF
size: -; D: -; V: TRBV2; J: TRBJ2-7; DNA: TGTGCCAGCAGTGAAGAGATGATCTCCTACGAGCAGTACTTC; CDR3: CASSEEMISYEQYF
size: once; D: TRBD2; V: TRBV5-6; J: TRBJ2-7; DNA: TGTGCCAGCAGCTATGGGACTAGCGGCACGTACATGCACGAGCAGTACTTC; CDR3: CASSYGTSGTYMHEQYF
size: -; D: -; V: TRBV5-6; J: TRBJ2-3; DNA: TGTGCCAGCAGTTCCAGGGGGGCCCACTGGGATACGCAGTATTTT; CDR3: CASSSRGAHWDTQYF